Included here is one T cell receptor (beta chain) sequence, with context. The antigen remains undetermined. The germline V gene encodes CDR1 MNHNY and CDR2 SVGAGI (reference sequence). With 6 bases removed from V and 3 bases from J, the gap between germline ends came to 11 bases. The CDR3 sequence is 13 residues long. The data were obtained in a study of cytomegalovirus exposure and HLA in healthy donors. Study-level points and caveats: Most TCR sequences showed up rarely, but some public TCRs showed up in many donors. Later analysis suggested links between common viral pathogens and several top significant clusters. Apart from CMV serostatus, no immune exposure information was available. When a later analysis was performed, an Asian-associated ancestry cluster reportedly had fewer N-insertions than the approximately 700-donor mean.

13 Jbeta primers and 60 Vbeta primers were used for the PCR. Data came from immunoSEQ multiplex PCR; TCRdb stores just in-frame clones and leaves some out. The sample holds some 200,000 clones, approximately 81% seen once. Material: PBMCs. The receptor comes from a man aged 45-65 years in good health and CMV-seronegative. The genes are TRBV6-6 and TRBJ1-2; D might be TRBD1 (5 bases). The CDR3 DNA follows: TGTGCCAGCAGCCCCAGGGAGGACTATGGCTACACCTTC. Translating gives CASSPREDYGYTF.